This passage covers 19 T cell receptor beta chains from one sample sequenced in a study of blood T cell repertoires in COVID-19. Assay used: immunoSEQ multiplex PCR; TCRdb lists only in-frame clones, some missing. The data contain 310,000 or so clones, roughly 90% of them singletons. The material sequenced was peripheral blood. The receptors stem from a woman aged 25 to 39 with COVID-19, enrolled during active disease.

The rearrangement joins TRBV5-4 to TRBJ1-2, with D possibly being TRBD1 (5 bases). Germline V gene lookup returns CDR1 SGHNT and CDR2 YYREEE (reference sequence). V was clipped by 0 bases and J by 8 bases, with 11 bases between them. The CDR3 has 13 amino acids. CDR3 amino acids: CASSLGRAQGYTF. The DNA for the CDR3 is TGTGCCAGCAGCTTGGGCAGGGCACAGGGCTACACCTTC. Variable domain in full (rest from reference TRBV5-4 and TRBJ1-2): ETGVTQSPTHLIKTRGQQVTLRCSSQSGHNTVSWYQQALGQGPQFIFQYYREEENGRGNFPPRFSGLQFPNYSSELNVNALELDDSALYLCASSLGRAQGYTFGSGTRLTVV.

There are a few counts of this clone. CDR3 region: CASSPATGNEKLFF. DNA for the CDR3: TGCGCCAGCAGCCCCGCGACGGGTAATGAAAAACTGTTTTTT. This chain links TRBV5-1 with TRBJ1-4; unclear D gene. The ends were cut back, 4 bases at V and 4 bases at J, with 11 bases in the middle. Looked up from germline, CDR1 is SGHRS and CDR2 is YFSETQ. This CDR3 region has 14 residues.

The V gene is TRBV3-1 (or the pseudogene TRBV3-2), the J gene TRBJ2-7; 8 nucleotides line up with TRBD2. CDR3 length: 15 amino acids. Per the germline V gene, CDR1 is LGHDT and CDR2 is YNNKEL (reference sequence). J gave up 4 bases and V 1 base, and 6 bases lay outside the gene matches. This CDR3 is CASSQVPGGPYEQYF. CDR3 nucleotides: TGTGCCAGCAGCCAAGTTCCGGGAGGGCCGTACGAGCAGTACTTC.

The rearrangement uses TRBV2 and TRBJ1-6; 7 bases are shared with TRBD1. This CDR3 has 14 residues. With 1 base clipped from V and 7 bases from J, the junction kept 1 base outside the gene matches. Looked up from germline, CDR1 is SNHLY and CDR2 is FYNNEI. This chain's CDR3 is CASSEGRGNSPLHF. The CDR3 nucleotides are TGTGCCAGCAGTGAAGGCAGGGGGAATTCACCCCTCCACTTT.

The chain couples TRBV28 to TRBJ2-5; 12 nucleotides agree with TRBD1. CDR3 length: 15 amino acids. CDR1 and CDR2 (germline): MDHEN, SYDVKM. J gave up 4 bases and V 6 bases, and 6 bases lay outside the gene matches. The CDR3 DNA sequence: TGTGCCAGCAGGTTCCGGGACAGGGGGCCAGAGACCCAGTACTTC. As protein: CASRFRDRGPETQYF. The complete variable domain, with remaining parts taken from reference TRBV28 and TRBJ2-5, reads DVKVTQSSRYLVKRTGEKVFLECVQDMDHENMFWYRQDPGLGLRLIYFSYDVKMKEKGDIPEGYSVSREKKERFSLILESASTNQTSMYLCASRFRDRGPETQYFGPGTRLLVL.

The chain couples TRBV5-1 to TRBJ2-1, with a tentative D call TRBD1 (6 bases). The V gene's germline CDR1 is SGHRS and CDR2 YFSETQ. V gave up 4 bases and J gave up 7 bases, with 9 bases separating them. This CDR3 contains 12 residues. The CDR3 protein is CASSVDSNEQFF. In nucleotides, the CDR3 is TGCGCCAGCAGCGTGGACAGTAATGAGCAGTTCTTC.

CDR3 in DNA: TGTGCCAGCAACAGGGTGAGGAACACTGAAGCTTTCTTT. Translation: CASNRVRNTEAFF. The chain employs TRBV6-6 and TRBJ1-1; D might be TRBD1 (6 bases). CDR1 and CDR2 (germline): MNHNY, SVGAGI (reference sequence). The CDR3 is 13 amino acids. Trimming took 7 bases from V and 1 from J, leaving 10 bases between them.

The rearrangement links TRBV7-8 to TRBJ2-7; D is possibly TRBD1 (8 bases). Germline loops: CDR1 SGHVS, CDR2 FQNEAQ. V was cut by 5 bases and J by 7 bases, with 21 bases left in between. This CDR3 comprises 15 residues. The CDR3 sequence: CASSVARTGRVEQYF. CDR3 in DNA: TGTGCCAGCAGCGTTGCAAGGACAGGGAGGGTAGAGCAGTACTTC.

The chain has TRBV19 and TRBJ2-2, with 11 bases fitting TRBD2. From germline, CDR1 is LNHDA and CDR2 SQIVND (reference sequence). Trimming at V came to 6 bases and at J to 4 bases, leaving 7 bases not matched to a gene. This CDR3 comprises 16 residues. The CDR3 sequence is CASRPLLAGGTGELFF. Here the CDR3 DNA reads TGTGCCAGTAGGCCTCTCCTAGCGGGGGGCACCGGGGAGCTGTTTTTT.

This clone has more than one count but fewer than ten. V and J are TRBV7-8 and TRBJ2-7; a possible D gene is TRBD2 (5 bases). The CDR3 is 13 residues long. Trimming removed 4 bases from V and 7 bases from J, with 14 bases in between. From germline, CDR1 is SGHVS and CDR2 FQNEAQ. CDR3 in DNA: TGTGCCAGCAGCTCCCAGGCCCCGGGGGAGCAGTACTTC. Amino acids: CASSSQAPGEQYF.

The chain has TRBV2 and TRBJ1-4, with 8 bases aligning to TRBD1. V trimming: 7 bases; J trimming: 6 bases; junction bases outside the gene matches: 4. The CDR3 contains 13 residues. Germline values: CDR1 SNHLY, CDR2 FYNNEI. The CDR3: CASTGQVYEKLFF. The CDR3 nucleotides are TGTGCCAGCACGGGACAGGTTTATGAAAAACTGTTTTTT.

With regard to this clone: In the same sample, other DNA sequences code for this CDR3. The chain has TRBV6-5 and TRBJ2-3; D gene unclear. The germline V gene has CDR1 MNHEY and CDR2 SVGAGI. The CDR3 consists of 11 residues. The V end lost 5 bases, the J end lost 2 bases, and 2 bases lay between the germline ends. DNA for the CDR3: TGTGCCAGCAGTCACACAGATACGCAGTATTTT. This codes for CASSHTDTQYF.

This clone has more than one count but fewer than ten. The chain recombines TRBV5-1 with TRBJ2-1, with TRBD2 identical over 8 bases. The V and J ends lost 3 bases and 10 bases, in that order; junction bases with no gene match: 12. This CDR3 spans 15 amino acids. CDR1 is SGHRS and CDR2 is YFSETQ in the germline V gene. This CDR3 reads CASSSGLARNREQFF. CDR3 bases: TGCGCCAGCAGCTCAGGACTAGCCCGAAATAGGGAGCAGTTCTTC.

This clone was detected only once. The chain is built from TRBV19 and TRBJ2-2; a possible D gene is TRBD2 (6 bases). CDR1 is LNHDA and CDR2 is SQIVND in the germline V gene (reference sequence). With 3 bases removed from V and 1 base from J, the gap between germline ends came to 12 bases. There are 16 residues in the CDR3. CDR3 DNA: TGTGCCAGTAGTATCCCGGGAGCGGGGAACACCGGGGAGCTGTTTTTT. Protein product: CASSIPGAGNTGELFF.

J is TRBJ1-5 and V is TRBV19; the match to TRBD1 covers 9 bases. Trimming cost V 6 bases and J 5 bases; bases outside gene matches: 8. Germline values: CDR1 LNHDA, CDR2 SQIVND (reference sequence). CDR3 size: 15 residues. The CDR3 nucleotides read TGTGCCAGTAGGAGCCAACAGGGGGCTGATCAGCCCCAGCATTTT. Translating it yields CASRSQQGADQPQHF.

The chain uses TRBV7-2 and TRBJ2-3; perhaps TRBD1 as D (5 bases). V dropped 2 bases and J dropped 5 bases, with 11 bases sitting between them. This CDR3 region has 14 residues. CDR1 SGHTA and CDR2 FQGNSA come from the germline V gene. This CDR3 is CASSLLGPLDTQYF. CDR3 in DNA: TGTGCCAGCAGCTTACTGGGGCCCCTAGATACGCAGTATTTT.

Note on this clone: The sample has other DNA sequences that encode this CDR3 too. The rearrangement uses TRBV5-1 and TRBJ2-7, with a tentative D call TRBD1 (6 bases). Germline V gene sequence: CDR1 SGHRS, CDR2 YFSETQ. Trimming took off 6 bases at V and 2 bases at J, with 15 bases between the two ends. This CDR3 comprises 14 residues. The CDR3 is CASKGDGLPYEQYF. The CDR3, as DNA: TGCGCCAGCAAGGGGGACGGGTTGCCCTACGAGCAGTACTTC.

V and J are TRBV2 and TRBJ2-5; a weak D match, TRBD1 (5 bases). The germline CDR1 and CDR2 sequences are SNHLY and FYNNEI. Trimming took 2 bases from V and 5 from J, leaving 15 bases between them. The CDR3 consists of 15 residues. CDR3 loop: CASSEQGSPGETQYF. Written as DNA, the CDR3 is TGTGCCAGCAGTGAACAGGGCAGCCCCGGGGAGACCCAGTACTTC.

In this sample, this clone turned up once. The CDR3 region has the DNA TGTGCCAGCAGTGAAGGGCAGGGAATTGGGATGCTTAACTATGGCTACACCTTC. This translates into CASSEGQGIGMLNYGYTF. V and J are TRBV2 and TRBJ1-2, with D possibly TRBD1 on 5 matching bases. Germline CDR1 is SNHLY and CDR2 is FYNNEI. This CDR3 spans 18 amino acids. V was pared by 1 base and J by 1 base, with 19 bases between.